The TCR beta chain under discussion was sequenced for a study of T cell responses to AZD1222 COVID-19 vaccine. Remarks on this clone: Antigen: not known.

Clones were read by immunoSEQ multiplex PCR, and TCRdb kept only the in-frame ones, dropping some. The sample lists around 69,000 clones; 84% were seen once. General study results and limits: It was only a handful of AZD1222 recipients who were seropositive at baseline. Dominant at 160-218 and 743-854, vaccine-associated CD4 TCRs also spanned spike. Repertoires were collected only later (after the peak T cell response had occurred). Clonal diversity may have been underestimated, and the donors were mostly white British, with more females than males.

The specimen was peripheral blood, collected on day 0 of AZD1222 vaccination. The clonotype comes from an adult in good health.

The CDR3 DNA is TGTGCCAGCAGCCCGAACAGGGTCCCAAGCTCCTACGAGCAGTACTTC. Amino acids: CASSPNRVPSSYEQYF. The chain has TRBV14 and TRBJ2-7, with D perhaps TRBD1 (6 bases). V shed 4 bases and J shed 0 bases, with 16 bases lying between them. Germline loops: CDR1 SGHDN, CDR2 FVKESK. The CDR3 consists of 16 residues.